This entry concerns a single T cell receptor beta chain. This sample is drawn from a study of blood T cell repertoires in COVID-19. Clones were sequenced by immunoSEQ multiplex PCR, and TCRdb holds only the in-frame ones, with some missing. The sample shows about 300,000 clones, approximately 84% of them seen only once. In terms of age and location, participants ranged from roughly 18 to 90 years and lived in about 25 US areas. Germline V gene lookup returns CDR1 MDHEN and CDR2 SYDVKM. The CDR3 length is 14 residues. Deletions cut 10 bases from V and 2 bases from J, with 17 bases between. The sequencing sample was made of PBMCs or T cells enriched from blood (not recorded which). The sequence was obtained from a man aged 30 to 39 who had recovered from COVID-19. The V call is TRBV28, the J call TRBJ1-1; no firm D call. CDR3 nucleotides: TGTGCCACGAAACCGGGAGGGAGAAACACTGAAGCTTTCTTT. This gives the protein CATKPGGRNTEAFF.